This TCR beta chain was sequenced in a study of shared clonotypes between healthy human individuals. The CDR3 extends over 13 amino acids. From germline, CDR1 is SGHKS and CDR2 YYEKEE (reference sequence). V was shortened by 0 bases and J by 5 bases, with 8 bases between the two germline ends. TCRdb keeps only in-frame clones here, not all; method: immunoSEQ multiplex PCR. The sample contains approximately 250,000 clones, 60% to 70% of which appear only once. The chain is built from TRBV5-5 and TRBJ1-1; D not certain. Specimen: memory CD4+ T cells sorted from blood. The sample's subset: CD45RA-negative fraction. The clonotype comes from a man aged 25-45 years in good health. The CDR3 reads CASSLAWGTEAFF. CDR3 in DNA: TGTGCCAGCAGCTTGGCCTGGGGTACTGAAGCTTTCTTT. Filled out from reference TRBV5-5 and TRBJ1-1, the complete variable domain reads DAGVTQSPTHLIKTRGQQVTLRCSPISGHKSVSWYQQVLGQGPQFIFQYYEKEERGRGNFPDRFSARQFPNYSSELNVNALLLGDSALYLCASSLAWGTEAFFGQGTRLTVV.